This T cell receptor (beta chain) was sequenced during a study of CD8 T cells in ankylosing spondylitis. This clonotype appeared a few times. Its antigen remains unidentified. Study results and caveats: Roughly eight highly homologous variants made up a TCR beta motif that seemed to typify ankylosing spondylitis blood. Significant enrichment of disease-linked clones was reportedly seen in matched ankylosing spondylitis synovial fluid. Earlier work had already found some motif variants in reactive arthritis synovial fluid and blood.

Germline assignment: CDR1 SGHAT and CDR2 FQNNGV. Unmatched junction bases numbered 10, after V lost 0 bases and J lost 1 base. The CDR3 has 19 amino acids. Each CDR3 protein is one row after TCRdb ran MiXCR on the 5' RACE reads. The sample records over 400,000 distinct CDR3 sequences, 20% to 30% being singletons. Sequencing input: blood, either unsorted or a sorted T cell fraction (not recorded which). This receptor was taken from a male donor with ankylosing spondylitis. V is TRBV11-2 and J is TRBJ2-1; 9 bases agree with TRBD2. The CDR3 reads CASSLDQLAGVPSYNEQFF. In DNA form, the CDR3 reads TGTGCCAGCAGCTTAGATCAACTAGCGGGTGTCCCGTCCTACAATGAGCAGTTCTTC.